This section outlines one T cell receptor beta chain sequence together with its context. The sample belongs to a study of blood T cell repertoires in COVID-19. As processed by the authors: Amplification with reference gene primers provided the estimates of nucleated cell counts. Sequencing was performed with immunoSEQ multiplex PCR; in TCRdb, only in-frame clones are kept and a portion is missing. For V, J and clone size, that table is used; D and trimming come from the DNA. The data hold 95,000 to 100,000 clones, with over 80% observed a single time. Per the germline V gene, CDR1 is SGHNT and CDR2 is YYREEE (reference sequence). Trimming at V came to 5 bases and at J to 7 bases, leaving 6 bases not matched to a gene. There are 15 residues in the CDR3.

This chain links TRBV5-4 with TRBJ2-1, with 13 bases matching TRBD2. The sequenced sample was peripheral blood. This TCR derives from a man between 50 and 59 years old with active COVID-19. The CDR3 region is CASRSWTSGRNEQFF. The CDR3 nucleotides read TGTGCCAGCAGGTCGTGGACTAGCGGGAGAAATGAGCAGTTCTTC.